The 22 T cell receptor beta chains below were found in one sample sequenced in a study of graft-versus-host responses after intestinal transplantation. The antigens for these receptors are not known. Sequencing used immunoSEQ multiplex PCR; TCRdb keeps in-frame clones, though not all of them. The table lists tens of thousands of clones, less than 95% of them singletons, with over 0.15% in the top ten. The sequenced sample was unstimulated CD4+ T cells sorted from spleen or lymph node cells, obtained before transplant. All receptors derive from a human donor who was the organ donor for an intestinal transplant.

V is TRBV30 and J is TRBJ1-1; no clear D. The CDR3 is 14 amino acids. V was pared by 1 base and J by 3 bases, with 12 bases between. Germline V CDR1 and CDR2: GTSNPN, SVGIG (reference sequence). CDR3: CAWSENVRHTEAFF. The DNA of the CDR3 is TGTGCCTGGAGTGAGAATGTACGGCACACTGAAGCTTTCTTT.

This chain joins TRBV5-1 and TRBJ2-7, with 7 bases identical to TRBD1. The junction had 5 bases not matched to a gene; V was cut back by 2 bases and J by 0 bases. This CDR3 region has 15 residues. The germline V gene encodes CDR1 SGHRS and CDR2 YFSETQ. The CDR3 sequence is CASSLQGTNSYEQYF. CDR3 DNA: TGCGCCAGCAGCTTACAGGGGACCAACTCCTACGAGCAGTACTTC.

The chain employs TRBV7-9 and TRBJ1-5; possibly TRBD1 for D (6 bases). Between the trimmed V and J ends, which lost 4 bases and 6 bases, there was a span of 7 bases. Germline CDR1 reads SEHNR; CDR2 reads FQNEAQ (reference sequence). This CDR3 is built from 12 residues. As DNA, the CDR3 is TGTGCCAGCAGCTGGGACATTCAGCCCCAGCATTTT. Translation: CASSWDIQPQHF.

V is TRBV11-1 and J is TRBJ1-2, with D possibly being TRBD1 (5 bases). In germline, CDR1 is SGHAT, CDR2 FQDESV (reference sequence). V lost 3 bases and J lost 8, with 10 bases in between. This CDR3 has 12 amino acids. The CDR3 DNA is TGTGCCAGCAGCTTTCAGGGCCGAGGCTACACCTTC. It codes for CASSFQGRGYTF.

The CDR3 reads CASRGTREQYF. The CDR3 DNA is TGTGCCAGCAGGGGAACAAGGGAGCAGTACTTC. This chain joins TRBV11-2 and TRBJ2-7, with D uncertain. Germline CDR1 reads SGHAT; CDR2 reads FQNNGV. CDR3 size: 11 residues. The V and J ends lost 6 bases and 7 bases respectively, with 10 bases between them.

The rearrangement links TRBV19 to TRBJ1-5; the D is unclear. V was pared by 3 bases and J by 3 bases, with 9 bases between. Germline CDR1 is LNHDA and CDR2 is SQIVND (reference sequence). The CDR3 covers 14 residues. The CDR3 nucleotides read TGTGCCAGTAGTATCCCACAGAACAATCAGCCCCAGCATTTT. It translates to CASSIPQNNQPQHF.

The V call is TRBV5-8, the J call TRBJ2-2; D may be TRBD2 (6 bases). The CDR3 has 15 amino acids. Germline V gene lookup returns CDR1 SGHTS and CDR2 YDEGEE. The germline V and J ends were trimmed by 5 bases and 4 bases, with 15 bases remaining between them. CDR3 region: CASRVPRGSTGELFF. CDR3 nucleotides: TGTGCCAGCAGAGTCCCTCGGGGGAGCACCGGGGAGCTGTTTTTT.

This clone was found once. The chain carries TRBV18 and TRBJ2-1; tentatively, D is TRBD1 (6 bases). The germline CDR1 and CDR2 sequences are KGHSH and LQKENI. The CDR3 is made up of 15 amino acids. V lost 3 bases and J lost 3, with 12 bases in between. CDR3 protein: CASSPYKDSYNEQFF. CDR3 coding DNA: TGTGCCAGCTCACCGTATAAGGACAGCTACAATGAGCAGTTCTTC.

This chain connects TRBV5-1 to TRBJ1-1; perhaps TRBD1 as D (5 bases). The V gene lost 0 bases and the J gene lost 1 base, with 7 bases spanning the gap. Germline-derived CDR1 and CDR2 are SGHRS and YFSETQ. There are 14 residues in the CDR3. CDR3: CASSLGDWNTEAFF. Written as DNA, the CDR3 is TGCGCCAGCAGCTTGGGGGACTGGAACACTGAAGCTTTCTTT.

The rearrangement joins TRBV28 to TRBJ1-3; D call uncertain. With 8 bases removed from V and 1 base from J, the gap between germline ends came to 12 bases. The length of the CDR3 is 14 residues. Germline CDR1 reads MDHEN; CDR2 reads SYDVKM. The DNA of the CDR3 is TGTGCCAGCGCCCCACCCCAATCTGGAAACACCATATATTTT. Protein: CASAPPQSGNTIYF.

The V gene is TRBV5-1, the J gene TRBJ2-3, with 10 bases identical to TRBD1. Germline V lookup: CDR1 SGHRS, CDR2 YFSETQ. The V gene end was trimmed by 1 base and the J gene end by 6 bases; junction bases not matched to a gene: 8. CDR3 length equals 16 residues. CDR3 residues: CASSLTGTGAIDTQYF. The CDR3 DNA reads as TGCGCCAGCAGCTTGACCGGGACAGGGGCAATCGATACGCAGTATTTT.

This rearrangement joins TRBV28 to TRBJ2-7; a possible D gene is TRBD1 (5 bases). The CDR3 is made up of 15 amino acids. Germline V gene sequence: CDR1 MDHEN, CDR2 SYDVKM. The V end was cut by 2 bases, the J end by 2 bases, with 13 bases between. This CDR3 reads CASSLGQGSTYEQYF. CDR3 DNA: TGTGCCAGCAGTTTAGGGCAGGGCTCAACCTACGAGCAGTACTTC.

The gene calls are TRBV10-2 and TRBJ1-1; no clear D. The CDR3 is 14 residues long. Trimming removed 7 bases from V and 3 bases from J, with 15 bases in between. Germline CDR1 WSHSY, CDR2 SAAADI. CDR3 residues: CASIRGVPDTEAFF. CDR3 nucleotides: TGCGCCAGCATCAGAGGCGTGCCAGACACTGAAGCTTTCTTT.

The V call is TRBV18, the J call TRBJ1-1; 10 bases are a match to TRBD1. Germline trimming cut 6 bases from V and 1 base from J; bases unmatched to any gene: 8. The germline CDR1 and CDR2 sequences are KGHSH and LQKENI. The CDR3 extends over 16 amino acids. The CDR3: CASSERTGGPNTEAFF. The DNA of the CDR3 is TGTGCCAGCTCGGAAAGGACAGGGGGACCGAACACTGAAGCTTTCTTT.

This clone occurred a few times. The genes are TRBV19 and TRBJ1-3; possible D gene TRBD1, 6 bases. The V gene lost 4 bases and the J gene lost 5 bases, with 12 bases spanning the gap. The CDR3 is 14 amino acids. Per germline, CDR1 LNHDA and CDR2 SQIVND (reference sequence). The CDR3 DNA follows: TGTGCCAGTAGTAAAAGGGACACGCGAAACACCATATATTTT. This gives the protein CASSKRDTRNTIYF.

The genes are TRBV28 and TRBJ1-1, with D perhaps TRBD1 (6 bases). The CDR3 sequence is 16 residues long. Per germline, CDR1 MDHEN and CDR2 SYDVKM. The ends were cut back, 4 bases at V and 0 bases at J, with 15 bases in the middle. CDR3 bases: TGTGCCAGCAGTTCCGACAGGAGCTACATGAACACTGAAGCTTTCTTT. This gives the protein CASSSDRSYMNTEAFF.

CDR3 protein: CASRPSIGRGEKLFF. The DNA of the CDR3 is TGTGCCAGCAGGCCTAGCATAGGGAGGGGTGAAAAACTGTTTTTT. The rearrangement uses TRBV27 and TRBJ1-4, with a possible D match to TRBD1 (5 bases). The V end lost 6 bases, the J end lost 7 bases, and 18 bases lay between the germline ends. Germline CDR1 and CDR2: MNHEY and SMNVEV (reference sequence). CDR3 length: 15 amino acids.

This chain uses TRBV28 with TRBJ2-2, with a tentative D call TRBD1 (6 bases). V lost 5 bases and J lost 4, with 17 bases in between. Per germline, CDR1 MDHEN and CDR2 SYDVKM. The CDR3 contains 16 residues. This CDR3 is CASSLEGDVFTGELFF. DNA of the CDR3: TGTGCCAGCAGTCTTGAGGGGGATGTATTCACCGGGGAGCTGTTTTTT.

The V gene is TRBV4-3, the J gene TRBJ2-3; perhaps TRBD2 as D (7 bases). Between the trimmed V and J ends, which lost 2 bases and 3 bases, there was a span of 12 bases. This CDR3 region has 15 residues. The germline V gene has CDR1 LGHNA and CDR2 YSLEER. The CDR3 reads CASSQTGGPTDTQYF. The CDR3 nucleotides are TGCGCCAGCAGCCAAACGGGGGGCCCGACAGATACGCAGTATTTT.

The chain joins TRBV6-1 to TRBJ1-2, with 7 nucleotides matching TRBD1. V was pared by 2 bases and J by 4 bases, with 13 bases of the junction left unmatched. This CDR3 spans 17 amino acids. CDR1 is MNHNS and CDR2 is SASEGT in the germline V gene. CDR3 DNA sequence: TGTGCCAGCAGTGAAATGATCGGACAGGCCTTCCTCTATGGCTACACCTTC. This gives the protein CASSEMIGQAFLYGYTF.

The rearrangement links TRBV6-1 to TRBJ1-1; D not resolved. CDR3 length: 14 amino acids. V was cut by 3 bases and J by 4 bases, with 12 bases left in between. Germline V gene sequence: CDR1 MNHNS, CDR2 SASEGT. CDR3 protein: CASSELGLATEAFF. CDR3 coding DNA: TGTGCCAGCAGTGAGCTGGGTTTAGCCACTGAAGCTTTCTTT.

This chain connects TRBV4-3 to TRBJ1-4; 8 bases map to TRBD1. After removal of 3 bases from V and 7 bases from J, the junction contained 19 bases not matched to a gene. The CDR3 has 19 amino acids. Germline V lookup: CDR1 LGHNA, CDR2 YSLEER. The CDR3 region is CASSQPGRTGMDLGEKLFF. The CDR3 nucleotides are TGCGCCAGCAGCCAGCCGGGAAGGACAGGGATGGACCTAGGTGAAAAACTGTTTTTT.